A single T cell receptor (beta chain) is shown here with its context. The sample belongs to a study of blood T cell repertoires in COVID-19. Repertoires were generated with immunoSEQ multiplex PCR, while TCRdb's copy carries only in-frame clones and drops some. The sample holds over 150,000 clones, around 90% seen once. V dropped 5 bases and J dropped 3 bases, with 10 bases sitting between them. CDR3 length equals 13 residues. The germline V gene has CDR1 SGHAT and CDR2 FQDESV (reference sequence). The receptor was isolated from a man in his forties or fifties with active or convalescent COVID-19. The chain is built from TRBV11-1 and TRBJ1-2, with TRBD1 as a possible D gene (6 bases). Material for sequencing was peripheral blood. The CDR3: CASSEAGDYGYTF. CDR3 sequence (DNA): TGTGCCAGCAGCGAGGCAGGGGACTATGGCTACACCTTC.